This entry is about one TCR beta chain. The data derive from a study of blood T cell repertoires in COVID-19. The germline V gene encodes CDR1 LNHNV and CDR2 YYDKDF (reference sequence). CDR3 length equals 13 residues. V was cut by 1 base and J by 6 bases, with 7 bases left in between. The assay was immunoSEQ multiplex PCR, and TCRdb's table has in-frame clones only and misses some. The table shows approximately 160,000 clones, with roughly 90% occurring only once. This chain connects TRBV15 to TRBJ1-5; D is undetermined. Sequenced: peripheral blood. The receptor comes from a man in his sixties with active or convalescent COVID-19. The DNA of the CDR3 is TGTGCCACCAGCAGAGTAGACTCTCAGCCCCAGCATTTT. It encodes CATSRVDSQPQHF.